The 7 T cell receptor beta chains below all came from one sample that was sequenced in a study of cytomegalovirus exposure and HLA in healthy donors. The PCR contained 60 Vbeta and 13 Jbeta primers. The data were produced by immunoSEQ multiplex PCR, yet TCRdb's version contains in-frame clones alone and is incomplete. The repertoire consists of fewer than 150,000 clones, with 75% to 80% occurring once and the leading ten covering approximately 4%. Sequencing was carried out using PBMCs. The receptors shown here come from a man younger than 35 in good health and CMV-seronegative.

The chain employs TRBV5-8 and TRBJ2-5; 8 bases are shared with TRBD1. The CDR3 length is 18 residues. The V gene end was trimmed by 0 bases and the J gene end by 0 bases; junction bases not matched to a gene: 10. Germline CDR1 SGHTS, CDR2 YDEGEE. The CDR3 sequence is CASSLGGHHRGYQETQYF. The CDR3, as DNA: TGTGCCAGCAGCTTGGGGGGACATCACAGGGGGTACCAAGAGACCCAGTACTTC.

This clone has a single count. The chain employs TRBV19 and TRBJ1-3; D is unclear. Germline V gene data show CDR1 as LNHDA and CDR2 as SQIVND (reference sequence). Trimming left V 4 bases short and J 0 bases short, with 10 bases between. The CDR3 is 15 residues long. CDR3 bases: TGTGCCAGTAGTAAAATCCCGAGCTCTGGAAACACCATATATTTT. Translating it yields CASSKIPSSGNTIYF.

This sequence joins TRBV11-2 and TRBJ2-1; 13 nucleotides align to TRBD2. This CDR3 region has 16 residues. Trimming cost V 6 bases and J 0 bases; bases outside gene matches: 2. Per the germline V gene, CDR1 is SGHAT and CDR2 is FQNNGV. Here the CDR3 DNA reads TGTGCCAGCAGTTGGACTAGCGGGAGCTCCTACAATGAGCAGTTCTTC. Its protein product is CASSWTSGSSYNEQFF.

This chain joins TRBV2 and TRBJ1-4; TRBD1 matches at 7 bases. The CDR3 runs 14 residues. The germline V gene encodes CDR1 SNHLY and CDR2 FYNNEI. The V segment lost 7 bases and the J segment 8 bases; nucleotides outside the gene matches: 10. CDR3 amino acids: CASNSQGGGEKLFF. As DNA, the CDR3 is TGTGCCAGCAATTCCCAGGGGGGAGGCGAAAAACTGTTTTTT.

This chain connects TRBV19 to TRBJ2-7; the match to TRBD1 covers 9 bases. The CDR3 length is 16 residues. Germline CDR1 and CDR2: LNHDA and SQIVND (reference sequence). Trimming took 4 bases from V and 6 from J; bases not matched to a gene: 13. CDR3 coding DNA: TGTGCCAGTAGTACCCTCGGGACAGGGTACTTTGGCGAGCAGTACTTC. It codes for CASSTLGTGYFGEQYF.

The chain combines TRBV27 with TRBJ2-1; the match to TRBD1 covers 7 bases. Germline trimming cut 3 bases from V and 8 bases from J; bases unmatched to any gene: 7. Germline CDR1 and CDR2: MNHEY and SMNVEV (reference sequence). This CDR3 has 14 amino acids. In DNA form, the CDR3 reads TGTGCCAGCAGTTTCCGGACAGGTGGGGATGAGCAGTTCTTC. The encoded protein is CASSFRTGGDEQFF.

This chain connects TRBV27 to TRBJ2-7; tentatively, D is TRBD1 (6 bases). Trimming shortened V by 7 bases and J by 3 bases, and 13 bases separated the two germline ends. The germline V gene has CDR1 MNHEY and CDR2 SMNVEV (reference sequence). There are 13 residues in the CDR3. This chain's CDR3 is CASNRLGGYEQYF. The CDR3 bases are TGTGCCAGCAATAGATTAGGGGGCTACGAGCAGTACTTC.